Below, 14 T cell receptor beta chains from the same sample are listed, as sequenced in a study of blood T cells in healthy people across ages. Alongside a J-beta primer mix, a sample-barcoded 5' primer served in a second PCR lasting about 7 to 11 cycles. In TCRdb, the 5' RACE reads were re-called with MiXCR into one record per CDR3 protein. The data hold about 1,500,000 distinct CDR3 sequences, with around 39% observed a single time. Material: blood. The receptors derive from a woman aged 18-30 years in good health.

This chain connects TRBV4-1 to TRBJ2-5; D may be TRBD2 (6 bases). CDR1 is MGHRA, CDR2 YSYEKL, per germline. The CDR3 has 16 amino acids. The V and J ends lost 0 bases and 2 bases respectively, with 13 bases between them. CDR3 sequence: CASSQDGGGRQETQYF. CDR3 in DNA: TGCGCCAGCAGCCAAGATGGGGGAGGTCGGCAAGAGACCCAGTACTTC.

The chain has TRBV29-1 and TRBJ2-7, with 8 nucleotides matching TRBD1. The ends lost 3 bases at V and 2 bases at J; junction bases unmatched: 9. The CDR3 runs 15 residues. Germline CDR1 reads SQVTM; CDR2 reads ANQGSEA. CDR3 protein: CSVDRDGTGPYEQYF. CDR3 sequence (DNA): TGCAGCGTTGATCGAGACGGGACAGGACCCTACGAGCAGTACTTC.

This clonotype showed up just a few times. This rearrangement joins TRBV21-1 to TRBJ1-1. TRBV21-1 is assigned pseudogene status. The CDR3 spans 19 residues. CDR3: CASSKVGMGGGAFNTEAFF. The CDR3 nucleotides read TGTGCCAGCAGCAAGGTGGGAATGGGAGGGGGGGCATTCAACACTGAAGCTTTCTTT.

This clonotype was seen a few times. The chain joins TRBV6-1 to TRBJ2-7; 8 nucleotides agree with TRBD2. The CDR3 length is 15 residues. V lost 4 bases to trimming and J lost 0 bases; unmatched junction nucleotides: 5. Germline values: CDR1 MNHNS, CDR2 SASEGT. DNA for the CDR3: TGTGCCAGCAGTGGACAGCGGGGGAACTCCTACGAGCAGTACTTC. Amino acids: CASSGQRGNSYEQYF.

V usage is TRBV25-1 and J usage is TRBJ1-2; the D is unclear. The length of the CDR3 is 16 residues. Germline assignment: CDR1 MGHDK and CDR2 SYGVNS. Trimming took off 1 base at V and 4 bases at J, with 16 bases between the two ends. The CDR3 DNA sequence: TGTGCCAGCAGTGAATTTTTCCTGGCCGAACCCTATGGCTACACCTTC. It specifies CASSEFFLAEPYGYTF.

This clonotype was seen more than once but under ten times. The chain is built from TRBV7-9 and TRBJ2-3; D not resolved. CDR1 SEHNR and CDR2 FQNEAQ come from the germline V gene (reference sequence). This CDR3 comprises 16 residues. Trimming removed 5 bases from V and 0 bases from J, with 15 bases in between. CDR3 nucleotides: TGTGCCAGCAGCCCTATACGGTCAGCTAGCACAGATACGCAGTATTTT. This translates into CASSPIRSASTDTQYF.

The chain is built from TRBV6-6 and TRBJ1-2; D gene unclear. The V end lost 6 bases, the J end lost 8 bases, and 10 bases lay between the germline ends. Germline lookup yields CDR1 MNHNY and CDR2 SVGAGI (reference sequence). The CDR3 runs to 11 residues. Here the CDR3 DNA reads TGTGCCAGCAGCTCCTCCTGGGGCTACACCTTC. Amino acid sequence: CASSSSWGYTF.

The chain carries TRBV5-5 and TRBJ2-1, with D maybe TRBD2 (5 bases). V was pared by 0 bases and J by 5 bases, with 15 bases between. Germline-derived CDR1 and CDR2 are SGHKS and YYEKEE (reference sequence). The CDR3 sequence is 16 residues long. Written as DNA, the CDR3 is TGTGCCAGCAGCTTGGCCGGGCGGGTCAACCACAATGAGCAGTTCTTC. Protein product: CASSLAGRVNHNEQFF.

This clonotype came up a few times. The CDR3 DNA reads TGCGCCACTTACAATGAGCAGTTCTTC. Protein sequence: CATYNEQFF. The V and J genes are TRBV5-1 and TRBJ2-1; D remains ambiguous. Trimming took 9 bases from V and 4 from J, leaving 2 bases between them. Germline CDR1 and CDR2: SGHRS and YFSETQ. This CDR3 is built from 9 residues.

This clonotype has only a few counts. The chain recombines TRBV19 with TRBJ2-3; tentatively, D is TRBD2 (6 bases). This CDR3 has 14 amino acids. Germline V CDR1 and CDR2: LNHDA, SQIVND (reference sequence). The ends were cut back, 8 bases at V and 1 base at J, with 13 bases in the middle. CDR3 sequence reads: CASLSTGGTDTQYF. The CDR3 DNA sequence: TGTGCCAGTCTCTCTACGGGAGGCACAGATACGCAGTATTTT. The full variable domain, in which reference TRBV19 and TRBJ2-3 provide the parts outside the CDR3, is DGGITQSPKYLFRKEGQNVTLSCEQNLNHDAMYWYRQDPGQGLRLIYYSQIVNDFQKGDIAEGYSVSREKKESFPLTVTSAQKNPTAFYLCASLSTGGTDTQYFGPGTRLTVL.

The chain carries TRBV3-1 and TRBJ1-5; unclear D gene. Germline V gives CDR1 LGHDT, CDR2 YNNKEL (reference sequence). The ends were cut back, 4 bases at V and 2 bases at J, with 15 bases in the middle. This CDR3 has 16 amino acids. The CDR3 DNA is TGTGCCAGCAGCCGGACGGGATTATTGGGCAATCAGCCCCAGCATTTT. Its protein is CASSRTGLLGNQPQHF.

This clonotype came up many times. This chain's CDR3 is CAISESPAGGRTDTQYF. The DNA of the CDR3 is TGTGCCATCAGTGAGTCGCCTGCGGGAGGGCGCACAGATACGCAGTATTTT. This chain links TRBV10-3 with TRBJ2-3, with 9 bases that match TRBD2. The CDR3 length is 17 residues. Germline loops: CDR1 ENHRY, CDR2 SYGVKD. J lost 1 base, V lost 0 bases, and 5 bases had no gene match.

Written as DNA, the CDR3 is TGTGCCAGCAGTGACTGGCGGATCTACAATGAGCAGTTCTTC. Translation: CASSDWRIYNEQFF. This chain uses TRBV6-1 with TRBJ2-1; D is uncertain. This CDR3 region has 14 residues. Trimming removed 3 bases from V and 3 bases from J, with 9 bases in between. Germline lookup yields CDR1 MNHNS and CDR2 SASEGT.

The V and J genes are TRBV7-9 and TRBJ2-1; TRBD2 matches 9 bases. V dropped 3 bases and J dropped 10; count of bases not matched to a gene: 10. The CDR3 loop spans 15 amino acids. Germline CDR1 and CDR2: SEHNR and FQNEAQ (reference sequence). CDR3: CASSLRREGDEEQFF. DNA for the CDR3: TGTGCCAGCAGCTTGAGGCGGGAGGGGGACGAAGAGCAGTTCTTC.